These 20 T cell receptor beta chains originate from one sample sequenced in a study of cytomegalovirus exposure and HLA in healthy donors. Primers for the PCR totalled 60 Vbeta and 13 Jbeta. Generated by immunoSEQ multiplex PCR, the TCRdb table keeps only in-frame clones and is missing some. The sample gives over 110,000 clones, 80% of which show up once; around 4.1% is in the top ten. The material sequenced was PBMCs. These receptors originate from a man aged 40-55 years in good health and CMV-seronegative.

The V call is TRBV5-1, the J call TRBJ1-5; no clear D. The germline V gene has CDR1 SGHRS and CDR2 YFSETQ. The V gene lost 4 bases and the J gene lost 4 bases, with 9 bases spanning the gap. This CDR3 is built from 13 residues. CDR3 protein: CASSHDGNQPQHF. The CDR3 region has the DNA TGCGCCAGCAGCCACGACGGGAATCAGCCCCAGCATTTT.

The chain links TRBV5-1 to TRBJ2-2, with D possibly TRBD1 on 6 matching bases. With 0 bases removed from V and 7 bases from J, the gap between germline ends came to 7 bases. This CDR3 is built from 13 residues. The germline gives CDR1 SGHRS, CDR2 YFSETQ. The CDR3 sequence is CASSLEGGGELFF. CDR3 sequence (DNA): TGCGCCAGCAGCTTGGAAGGGGGCGGGGAGCTGTTTTTT.

The gene calls are TRBV4-1 and TRBJ2-5; 9 positions match TRBD1. The J call may be mistaken, given a closer DNA end match to TRBJ2-7. Germline V gives CDR1 MGHRA, CDR2 YSYEKL. The CDR3 length is 18 residues. CDR3 amino acids: CASSRVIVDLGTGNEQYF. CDR3 bases: TGCGCCAGCAGTCGGGTAATAGTGGATTTGGGGACAGGGAACGAGCAGTACTTC.

The chain uses TRBV7-2 and TRBJ1-1; the D gene is possibly TRBD1 (5 bases). V was cut by 4 bases and J by 0 bases, with 12 bases left in between. The CDR3 length is 15 residues. Germline lookup yields CDR1 SGHTA and CDR2 FQGNSA. This CDR3 reads CASSSTQGMNTEAFF. The DNA for the CDR3 is TGTGCCAGCAGCTCAACTCAGGGTATGAACACTGAAGCTTTCTTT.

V is TRBV29-1 and J is TRBJ1-2, with TRBD1 matching 8 bases. The CDR3 covers 13 residues. CDR1 and CDR2 (germline): SQVTM, ANQGSEA. Germline trimming cut 5 bases from V and 0 bases from J; bases unmatched to any gene: 2. The CDR3 nucleotides read TGCAGCGTTATGACAGGGGCTAACTATGGCTACACCTTC. It codes for CSVMTGANYGYTF.

The V and J genes are TRBV18 and TRBJ2-4, with 8 bases matching TRBD1. Per germline, CDR1 KGHSH and CDR2 LQKENI. V was pared by 2 bases and J by 6 bases, with 0 bases of the junction left unmatched. The CDR3 runs to 13 residues. This CDR3 reads CASSPGTGNIQYF. The CDR3, as DNA: TGTGCCAGCTCACCAGGGACAGGAAACATTCAGTACTTC.

This clone was detected once. This sample includes further DNA sequences coding for the same CDR3. The J gene is TRBJ1-4, the V gene TRBV7-2; 9 bases are shared with TRBD1. The CDR3 length is 15 residues. V lost 5 bases and J lost 6; bases outside the gene matches: 7. Looked up from germline, CDR1 is SGHTA and CDR2 is FQGNSA. The CDR3 DNA sequence: TGTGCCAGCAGCCTAACCGGGACAGGGTATGAAAAACTGTTTTTT. This translates into CASSLTGTGYEKLFF.

This clone was seen more than once but under ten times. The gene calls are TRBV5-4 and TRBJ1-4, with TRBD1 matching over 7 bases. Losses at the gene ends were 2 bases for V and 6 bases for J; bases not matched to a gene: 4. CDR1 SGHNT and CDR2 YYREEE come from the germline V gene (reference sequence). The CDR3 is 14 residues long. CDR3 sequence reads: CASSFRQGDEKLFF. CDR3 coding DNA: TGTGCCAGCAGCTTTAGACAGGGTGATGAAAAACTGTTTTTT. Full variable domain (outside the CDR3, taken from reference TRBV5-4 and TRBJ1-4): ETGVTQSPTHLIKTRGQQVTLRCSSQSGHNTVSWYQQALGQGPQFIFQYYREEENGRGNFPPRFSGLQFPNYSSELNVNALELDDSALYLCASSFRQGDEKLFFGSGTQLSVL.

This clone was recorded only once. The chain links TRBV19 to TRBJ1-2, with 10 bases identical to TRBD1. V shed 9 bases, J shed 5 bases, and the junction held 6 bases outside the gene matches. The CDR3 spans 13 residues. Germline assignment: CDR1 LNHDA and CDR2 SQIVND (reference sequence). The CDR3 DNA follows: TGTGCCAGCCGGGACAGGGGTCGGTATGGCTACACCTTC. Amino acid sequence: CASRDRGRYGYTF.

The chain employs TRBV5-1 and TRBJ1-2; weak D call: TRBD1 (6 bases). CDR3 length: 17 residues. The V gene's germline CDR1 is SGHRS and CDR2 YFSETQ. Trimming took off 4 bases at V and 7 bases at J, with 26 bases between the two ends. This CDR3 reads CASSVTPGQQGLGGYTF. CDR3 nucleotides: TGCGCCAGCAGCGTGACACCGGGACAACAGGGACTAGGTGGCTACACCTTC.

This chain links TRBV28 with TRBJ2-2, with 7 bases fitting TRBD1. The germline CDR1 and CDR2 sequences are MDHEN and SYDVKM. Trimming took 10 bases from V and 0 from J; bases not matched to a gene: 11. The CDR3 has 16 residues. DNA of the CDR3: TGTGCCACCTCTTCAGTAGGGGGCGCGAACACCGGGGAGCTGTTTTTT. It yields the protein CATSSVGGANTGELFF.

This sequence joins TRBV4-2 and TRBJ2-7; D may be TRBD2 (5 bases). The ends were cut back, 0 bases at V and 3 bases at J, with 9 bases in the middle. There are 14 residues in the CDR3. Per the germline V gene, CDR1 is LGHNA and CDR2 is YNFKEQ. In DNA, the CDR3 is TGTGCCAGCAGCCAAGAGAGGGTAGGCTACGAGCAGTACTTC. This codes for CASSQERVGYEQYF.

The chain recombines TRBV9 with TRBJ1-1, with D hard to call. There are 12 residues in the CDR3. V lost 0 bases, J lost 6 bases, and 6 bases lay in between. CDR1 is SGDLS and CDR2 is YYNGEE in the germline V gene. The CDR3 protein is CASSVDGSEAFF. In nucleotides, the CDR3 is TGTGCCAGCAGCGTAGACGGTTCTGAAGCTTTCTTT.

The rearrangement uses TRBV29-1 and TRBJ1-3; TRBD1 is a possible D gene (5 bases). Trimming took 7 bases from V and 2 from J, leaving 18 bases between them. The CDR3 has 15 amino acids. Per germline, CDR1 SQVTM and CDR2 ANQGSEA. The chain's CDR3 is CSASGGSNPGNTIYF. The CDR3 nucleotides read TGCAGCGCTTCGGGGGGGAGCAACCCTGGAAACACCATATATTTT.

The chain recombines TRBV14 with TRBJ1-1; 7 nucleotides agree with TRBD1. The CDR3 totals 16 residues. V trimming: 5 bases; J trimming: 1 base; junction bases outside the gene matches: 10. Per the germline V gene, CDR1 is SGHDN and CDR2 is FVKESK. The CDR3 sequence: CASSRRQTGENTEAFF. The DNA for the CDR3 is TGTGCCAGCAGCAGACGTCAAACAGGGGAGAACACTGAAGCTTTCTTT.

This CDR3 is CAISESIPGIPGYEQYF. Here the CDR3 DNA reads TGTGCCATCAGTGAGTCGATCCCGGGTATCCCTGGCTACGAGCAGTACTTC. J is TRBJ2-7 and V is TRBV10-3; no firm D call. Trimming stripped 0 bases from V and 3 bases from J, with 18 bases between. Germline V gives CDR1 ENHRY, CDR2 SYGVKD. CDR3 length equals 17 residues.

The V call is TRBV5-1, the J call TRBJ1-2, with a possible D match to TRBD1 (5 bases). The germline CDR1 and CDR2 sequences are SGHRS and YFSETQ. Trimming stripped 4 bases from V and 1 base from J, with 8 bases between. CDR3 length equals 13 residues. The DNA for the CDR3 is TGCGCCAGCAGCCCGACAGATAACTATGGCTACACCTTC. It yields the protein CASSPTDNYGYTF. Supplemented by reference TRBV5-1 and TRBJ1-2, the full variable domain reads KAGVTQTPRYLIKTRGQQVTLSCSPISGHRSVSWYQQTPGQGLQFLFEYFSETQRNKGNFPGRFSGRQFSNSRSEMNVSTLELGDSALYLCASSPTDNYGYTFGSGTRLTVV.

The CDR3 DNA reads as TGCAGCGTTGAATACGGGGGGATCACAGATACGCAGTATTTT. Amino acids: CSVEYGGITDTQYF. This chain links TRBV29-1 with TRBJ2-3; 7 bases map to TRBD2. CDR3 size: 14 residues. Losses at the gene ends were 2 bases for V and 2 bases for J; bases not matched to a gene: 4. CDR1 and CDR2 (germline): SQVTM, ANQGSEA.

The chain recombines TRBV6-5 with TRBJ1-2, with 7 bases aligning to TRBD1. The CDR3 runs 14 residues. Germline trimming cut 2 bases from V and 4 bases from J; bases unmatched to any gene: 4. Germline loops: CDR1 MNHEY, CDR2 SVGAGI. The CDR3 DNA reads as TGTGCCAGCAGTTACAGGGGGCGCTCCTATGGCTACACCTTC. Translating gives CASSYRGRSYGYTF.

This clone was recorded only once. The chain joins TRBV27 to TRBJ2-1, with a tentative D call TRBD1 (6 bases). The V end was cut by 2 bases, the J end by 9 bases, with 11 bases between. This CDR3 contains 13 residues. CDR1 is MNHEY, CDR2 SMNVEV, per germline (reference sequence). CDR3: CASSLPGVGEQFF. In DNA, the CDR3 is TGTGCCAGCAGTTTACCAGGGGTAGGTGAGCAGTTCTTC.